This entry lists 29 T cell receptor beta chains sequenced from one sample in a study of beta chain features in type 1 diabetes. Findings and caveats of the study: For Type 1 diabetes patients, all four CD4+ subsets carried TCRB CDR3s that were moderately but significantly shorter.

These receptors lack a known antigen. The isolated RNA, all of it, was reverse transcribed, so expressed TCRB transcripts were what got sequenced. Profiled with immunoSEQ multiplex PCR; TCRdb holds only in-frame clones, not every one. Here the sample spans hundreds of thousands of clones, 15% being singletons. The sample comprised naive CD4+ T cells from blood. These receptors all come from a man aged 18 to 30 with type 1 diabetes.

The chain has TRBV11-3 and TRBJ2-7; D is unresolved. This CDR3 region has 14 residues. The germline V gene has CDR1 SGHNT and CDR2 YENEEA. V dropped 1 base and J dropped 0 bases, with 7 bases sitting between them. The CDR3, as DNA: TGTGCCAGCAGCTTAGGCGGCCGCTCCTACGAGCAGTACTTC. As protein: CASSLGGRSYEQYF.

This clone has a handful of counts. The chain joins TRBV19 to TRBJ1-5; 8 bases are shared with TRBD1. Germline V gene lookup returns CDR1 LNHDA and CDR2 SQIVND (reference sequence). J lost 6 bases, V lost 6 bases, and 10 bases had no gene match. This CDR3 comprises 15 residues. Here the CDR3 DNA reads TGTGCCAGTAGACAGACAGGGGCTGTCGGTCAGCCCCAGCATTTT. It is translated as CASRQTGAVGQPQHF.

V usage is TRBV6-6 and J usage is TRBJ2-3, with TRBD2 identical over 8 bases. The CDR3 extends over 15 amino acids. V shed 2 bases and J 0 bases; nucleotides not matched to a gene: 1. CDR1 and CDR2 from the germline V gene are MNHNY and SVGAGI (reference sequence). The CDR3 nucleotides are TGTGCCAGCAGTTACAGCGGGAGAAGCACAGATACGCAGTATTTT. Translating it yields CASSYSGRSTDTQYF.

The chain is built from TRBV7-2 and TRBJ2-1; 7 bases are shared with TRBD1. The CDR3 is 15 amino acids. Germline loops: CDR1 SGHTA, CDR2 FQGNSA. Unmatched junction bases numbered 6, after V lost 4 bases and J lost 3 bases. CDR3 in DNA: TGTGCCAGCAGCTCGGGACAGCTGGTCTACAATGAGCAGTTCTTC. It yields the protein CASSSGQLVYNEQFF.

The chain is built from TRBV7-9 and TRBJ2-5, with TRBD2 as a possible D gene (6 bases). Trimming pared 5 bases from V and 5 bases from J, leaving 21 bases between. This CDR3 has 16 amino acids. Germline CDR1 reads SEHNR; CDR2 reads FQNEAQ (reference sequence). CDR3 in DNA: TGTGCCAGCAGCCCGTCTCTAGCGATCGGAGTGGAGACCCAGTACTTC. Translation gives CASSPSLAIGVETQYF.

V is TRBV18 and J is TRBJ2-1, with 10 bases fitting TRBD1. Germline-derived CDR1 and CDR2 are KGHSH and LQKENI. This CDR3 region has 14 residues. The junction had 3 bases not matched to a gene; V was cut back by 6 bases and J by 4 bases. The CDR3 coding sequence is TGTGCCAGCTCCGAGGACAGGGGGTACAATGAGCAGTTCTTC. Translated, it gives CASSEDRGYNEQFF.

Notes on this clone: Other nucleotide sequences from this sample produce the same CDR3. This rearrangement joins TRBV30 to TRBJ2-1; a weak D match, TRBD2 (6 bases). Germline V gene data show CDR1 as GTSNPN and CDR2 as SVGIG (reference sequence). CDR3 length: 15 amino acids. V shed 0 bases and J shed 3 bases, with 12 bases lying between them. The CDR3 here is CAWSVGTSGYNEQFF. The CDR3 coding sequence is TGTGCCTGGAGTGTTGGGACTTCAGGCTACAATGAGCAGTTCTTC.

This rearrangement joins TRBV30 to TRBJ1-5; D gene uncertain. Germline V gene lookup returns CDR1 GTSNPN and CDR2 SVGIG (reference sequence). The length of the CDR3 is 14 residues. Trimming stripped 2 bases from V and 5 bases from J, with 13 bases between. The CDR3 loop is CAWSRDTTYQPQHF. CDR3 in DNA: TGTGCCTGGAGTCGAGACACAACCTATCAGCCCCAGCATTTT.

This clone was seen a handful of times. The chain has TRBV5-1 and TRBJ1-1; 7 bases are shared with TRBD1. V lost 3 bases, J lost 6 bases, and 8 bases stayed unmatched. Germline CDR1 SGHRS, CDR2 YFSETQ. The CDR3 totals 14 residues. DNA for the CDR3: TGCGCCAGCAGCTCGGATCCGGGACAGCCTGAAGCTTTCTTT. This encodes CASSSDPGQPEAFF.

This clone occurred a few times. The chain combines TRBV2 with TRBJ1-1; no definite D call. CDR3 size: 13 residues. The V gene lost 9 bases and the J gene lost 0 bases, with 11 bases spanning the gap. Germline-derived CDR1 and CDR2 are SNHLY and FYNNEI. This chain's CDR3 is CASNLRVNTEAFF. For the CDR3, the DNA is TGTGCCAGTAACCTCCGGGTGAACACTGAAGCTTTCTTT.

The chain carries TRBV28 and TRBJ2-3; D is unclear. Germline CDR1 MDHEN, CDR2 SYDVKM. The CDR3 runs to 13 residues. The V end was cut by 3 bases, the J end by 0 bases, with 4 bases between. The CDR3 here is CASSFGSTDTQYF. Written as DNA, the CDR3 is TGTGCCAGCAGTTTTGGCAGCACAGATACGCAGTATTTT.

V gene TRBV2 combines with J gene TRBJ2-5; unclear D gene. Germline V CDR1 and CDR2: SNHLY, FYNNEI. V was shortened by 9 bases and J by 2 bases, with 13 bases between the two germline ends. The CDR3 runs 13 residues. CDR3 loop: CASLDLIQETQYF. In nucleotides, the CDR3 is TGTGCCAGTCTAGACCTAATTCAAGAGACCCAGTACTTC.

This clone was detected a few times. The chain joins TRBV20-1 to TRBJ2-1; the match to TRBD2 covers 10 bases. The CDR3 has 11 residues. V lost 8 bases and J lost 6; bases outside the gene matches: 1. Per the germline V gene, CDR1 is DFQATT and CDR2 is SNEGSKA (reference sequence). CDR3: CSSGRANEQFF. The DNA of the CDR3 is TGCAGTAGCGGGAGGGCCAATGAGCAGTTCTTC.

The chain has TRBV29-1 and TRBJ2-3, with 10 bases aligning to TRBD2. CDR1 and CDR2 from the germline V gene are SQVTM and ANQGSEA. CDR3 size: 17 residues. V lost 7 bases and J lost 1; bases outside the gene matches: 14. The CDR3 spells CSAGTSRTSGGTDTQYF. In DNA, the CDR3 is TGCAGCGCGGGAACATCTAGGACTAGCGGTGGCACAGATACGCAGTATTTT.

This clone was detected only a few times. The rearrangement joins TRBV19 to TRBJ2-1; D is unresolved. The germline V gene encodes CDR1 LNHDA and CDR2 SQIVND (reference sequence). The CDR3 has 15 amino acids. Trimming removed 8 bases from V and 7 bases from J, with 21 bases in between. CDR3: CASQAGSSGHNEQFF. The CDR3 coding sequence is TGTGCCAGTCAAGCAGGTTCAAGTGGCCATAATGAGCAGTTCTTC.

The chain is built from TRBV5-1 and TRBJ2-3; 7 bases are shared with TRBD1. Germline V gene lookup returns CDR1 SGHRS and CDR2 YFSETQ. CDR3 length equals 13 residues. V shed 4 bases and J 4 bases; nucleotides not matched to a gene: 3. The CDR3 loop reads CASSPDRPDTQYF. Written as DNA, the CDR3 is TGCGCCAGCAGCCCGGACAGGCCAGATACGCAGTATTTT.

This clone has a handful of counts. The chain carries TRBV15 and TRBJ1-1; the D is unclear. CDR1 is LNHNV and CDR2 is YYDKDF in the germline V gene (reference sequence). The CDR3 extends over 13 amino acids. V shed 2 bases and J shed 1 base, with 5 bases lying between them. The CDR3 protein is CATSRHSNTEAFF. The CDR3 region has the DNA TGTGCCACCAGCAGACATTCGAACACTGAAGCTTTCTTT.

This clone appeared a few times. J is TRBJ2-7 and V is TRBV2, with a possible D match to TRBD1 (6 bases). Germline lookup yields CDR1 SNHLY and CDR2 FYNNEI. Trimming pared 5 bases from V and 4 bases from J, leaving 6 bases between. The CDR3 sequence is 11 residues long. The CDR3 nucleotides read TGTGCCAGCAGTACAGGGTACGAGCAGTACTTC. It is translated as CASSTGYEQYF.

This clone was found a few times. This sequence joins TRBV28 and TRBJ1-1; D is ambiguous. CDR1 and CDR2 from the germline V gene are MDHEN and SYDVKM. The CDR3 sequence is 14 residues long. V lost 3 bases and J lost 4, with 12 bases in between. This chain's CDR3 is CASSFSGGSTEAFF. The CDR3 nucleotides read TGTGCCAGCAGTTTTTCGGGAGGAAGCACTGAAGCTTTCTTT.

This clone has more than one count but fewer than ten. The rearrangement uses TRBV5-1 and TRBJ2-1; maybe TRBD2 (5 bases). Germline V gene lookup returns CDR1 SGHRS and CDR2 YFSETQ. CDR3 length: 19 residues. The V end lost 4 bases, the J end lost 8 bases, and 31 bases lay between the germline ends. The CDR3 sequence is CASSPGHLNTRQGSHEQFF. The CDR3 DNA reads as TGCGCCAGCAGCCCTGGGCATCTGAACACCCGCCAAGGGAGCCATGAGCAGTTCTTC.

This chain uses TRBV2 with TRBJ1-1, with a tentative D call TRBD1 (6 bases). V was shortened by 6 bases and J by 5 bases, with 13 bases between the two germline ends. In germline, CDR1 is SNHLY, CDR2 FYNNEI. The CDR3 totals 13 residues. The CDR3 reads CASRQGMDTEAFF. The CDR3 nucleotides read TGTGCCAGCAGACAGGGCATGGATACTGAAGCTTTCTTT. Full variable domain (outside the CDR3, taken from reference TRBV2 and TRBJ1-1): EPEVTQTPSHQVTQMGQEVILRCVPISNHLYFYWYRQILGQKVEFLVSFYNNEISEKSEIFDDQFSVERPDGSNFTLKIRSTKLEDSAMYFCASRQGMDTEAFFGQGTRLTVV.

This clone was seen only a few times. The J gene is TRBJ1-2, the V gene TRBV2; D is undetermined. The CDR3 is 14 amino acids. With 1 base removed from V and 7 bases from J, the gap between germline ends came to 13 bases. Germline-derived CDR1 and CDR2 are SNHLY and FYNNEI. The CDR3, as DNA: TGTGCCAGCAGTGAAGTTCCAGCGGCGGGTGGCTACACCTTC. It encodes CASSEVPAAGGYTF.

The chain is built from TRBV6-5 and TRBJ2-1; 12 positions match TRBD2. CDR1 is MNHEY, CDR2 SVGAGI, per germline. V shed 6 bases, J shed 6 bases, and the junction held 3 bases outside the gene matches. This CDR3 has 14 amino acids. The CDR3 DNA reads TGTGCCAGCAGGCTAGCGGGAGGGGGCAATGAGCAGTTCTTC. Protein: CASRLAGGGNEQFF.

This clone has more than one count but fewer than ten. J is TRBJ2-7 and V is TRBV6-5; 9 bases map to TRBD1. Per the germline V gene, CDR1 is MNHEY and CDR2 is SVGAGI. CDR3 length: 12 residues. The V segment lost 10 bases and the J segment 3 bases; nucleotides outside the gene matches: 4. The CDR3 bases are TGTGCCACCCGGGACAGGGACTACGAGCAGTACTTC. It yields the protein CATRDRDYEQYF.

The chain is built from TRBV9 and TRBJ2-7; 7 positions match TRBD2. The CDR3 loop spans 14 amino acids. Germline-derived CDR1 and CDR2 are SGDLS and YYNGEE. V dropped 0 bases and J dropped 7; count of bases not matched to a gene: 7. The DNA for the CDR3 is TGTGCCAGCAGCGTAGAAGCGGGATCGGGGGAGCAGTACTTC. It codes for CASSVEAGSGEQYF.

The rearrangement uses TRBV19 and TRBJ1-1, with 9 bases fitting TRBD1. V trimming: 7 bases; J trimming: 1 base; junction bases outside the gene matches: 13. The CDR3 runs 17 residues. Germline assignment: CDR1 LNHDA and CDR2 SQIVND (reference sequence). CDR3: CASIGTGSPIRNTEAFF. CDR3 nucleotides: TGTGCCAGTATTGGGACAGGGTCCCCCATTCGGAACACTGAAGCTTTCTTT.

This clone came up a few times. The identical CDR3 is also encoded by other nucleotide sequences in the sample. V usage is TRBV5-1 and J usage is TRBJ2-5; D is perhaps TRBD2 (6 bases). CDR1 and CDR2 (germline): SGHRS, YFSETQ. V was clipped by 2 bases and J by 2 bases, with 7 bases between them. CDR3 length equals 13 residues. The CDR3 sequence: CASSFGGQETQYF. The CDR3 DNA reads as TGCGCCAGCAGCTTCGGGGGTCAAGAGACCCAGTACTTC. Combining the CDR3 with reference TRBV5-1 and TRBJ2-5 gives the whole variable domain KAGVTQTPRYLIKTRGQQVTLSCSPISGHRSVSWYQQTPGQGLQFLFEYFSETQRNKGNFPGRFSGRQFSNSRSEMNVSTLELGDSALYLCASSFGGQETQYFGPGTRLLVL.

The chain recombines TRBV9 with TRBJ2-1; D possibly corresponds to TRBD1 (6 bases). CDR1 is SGDLS, CDR2 YYNGEE, per germline. Deletions cut 4 bases from V and 9 bases from J, with 29 bases between. The CDR3 runs 18 residues. The CDR3 DNA follows: TGTGCCAGCAGCCCCGATCCGTTCCGGGCCGGGGACAATGGTGAGCAGTTCTTC. Protein: CASSPDPFRAGDNGEQFF. The full variable domain, rest sourced from reference TRBV9 and TRBJ2-1, is DSGVTQTPKHLITATGQRVTLRCSPRSGDLSVYWYQQSLDQGLQFLIQYYNGEERAKGNILERFSAQQFPDLHSELNLSSLELGDSALYFCASSPDPFRAGDNGEQFFGPGTRLTVL.

The rearrangement joins TRBV2 to TRBJ2-2, with a possible D match to TRBD1 (6 bases). Germline loops: CDR1 SNHLY, CDR2 FYNNEI. The CDR3 loop spans 14 amino acids. V shed 3 bases and J shed 6 bases, with 11 bases lying between them. The CDR3: CASSDRGIAGELFF. In DNA, the CDR3 is TGTGCCAGCAGTGACAGGGGAATCGCCGGGGAGCTGTTTTTT.